These 16 T cell receptor beta chains came from one sample sequenced in a study of identical twins. Using its own MiXCR run on the 5' RACE reads, TCRdb lists one record per CDR3 protein. Of approximately 500,000 distinct CDR3 sequences in the sample, approximately 24% were seen once. The data also belong to a second study, concerning T cells expressing NK-cell markers.

The sequenced sample consisted of CD4+ T cells sorted from blood. These receptors all come from a woman in her late teens or twenties in good health.

V is TRBV18 and J is TRBJ2-1; the match to TRBD2 covers 8 bases. The CDR3 totals 15 residues. Germline V gene lookup returns CDR1 KGHSH and CDR2 LQKENI. V shed 3 bases and J 9 bases; nucleotides not matched to a gene: 10. The CDR3: CASSPYTGGAGEQFF. Here the CDR3 DNA reads TGTGCCAGCTCACCCTATACCGGGGGGGCAGGTGAGCAGTTCTTC.

This chain connects TRBV7-2 to TRBJ2-3; 12 bases line up with TRBD2. Trimming took 5 bases from V and 5 from J; bases not matched to a gene: 5. Germline V gene data show CDR1 as SGHTA and CDR2 as FQGNSA. The CDR3 is made up of 15 amino acids. Here the CDR3 DNA reads TGTGCCAGCAGCCTGACTAGCGGGAGTGGAGATACGCAGTATTTT. Its translation: CASSLTSGSGDTQYF.

The rearrangement uses TRBV19 and TRBJ2-1; 11 nucleotides line up with TRBD2. Trimming cost V 3 bases and J 16 bases; bases outside gene matches: 5. CDR1 is LNHDA and CDR2 is SQIVND in the germline V gene (reference sequence). This CDR3 has 12 residues. CDR3 DNA sequence: TGTGCCAGTAGTATTAGCGGGGGGGCTGAATTCTTC. Translating it yields CASSISGGAEFF.

This chain uses TRBV5-6 with TRBJ2-7, with 13 positions matching TRBD2. Germline V gene lookup returns CDR1 SGHDT and CDR2 YYEEEE. With 4 bases clipped from V and 3 bases from J, the junction kept 4 bases outside the gene matches. CDR3 size: 15 residues. The CDR3 nucleotides read TGTGCCAGCAGCAGGGGACTAGCGGGACACTACGAGCAGTACTTC. It translates to CASSRGLAGHYEQYF.

This clonotype appeared many times. V gene TRBV29-1 combines with J gene TRBJ1-2; D is unresolved. Trimming left V 6 bases short and J 8 bases short, with 7 bases between. The V gene's germline CDR1 is SQVTM and CDR2 ANQGSEA. The CDR3 length is 9 residues. The CDR3 loop is CSVERGYTF. CDR3 DNA sequence: TGCAGCGTGGAGAGGGGCTACACCTTC.

The chain uses TRBV20-1 and TRBJ1-5; 9 nucleotides agree with TRBD1. The germline V gene encodes CDR1 DFQATT and CDR2 SNEGSKA (reference sequence). V shed 3 bases and J 3 bases; nucleotides not matched to a gene: 6. The CDR3 runs 15 residues. The CDR3 nucleotides are TGCAGTGCTAGTTGGGGACAGGGAATCAATCAGCCCCAGCATTTT. Protein sequence: CSASWGQGINQPQHF.

V and J are TRBV10-3 and TRBJ2-5; 14 bases are shared with TRBD2. CDR1 and CDR2 from the germline V gene are ENHRY and SYGVKD. After removal of 7 bases from V and 6 bases from J, the junction contained 10 bases not matched to a gene. The CDR3 covers 16 residues. CDR3 DNA sequence: TGTGCCATCATCGGCAGACTAGCGGGAGGGCCAAAGACCCAGTACTTC. This gives the protein CAIIGRLAGGPKTQYF.

This clonotype was detected only a few times. The chain employs TRBV20-1 and TRBJ2-7, with D possibly being TRBD2 (6 bases). The CDR3 runs to 12 residues. The germline V and J ends were trimmed by 3 bases and 6 bases, with 12 bases remaining between them. From germline, CDR1 is DFQATT and CDR2 SNEGSKA (reference sequence). CDR3 in DNA: TGCAGTGCTAGCGCGCTAGCGCCCGAGCAGTACTTC. Protein sequence: CSASALAPEQYF.

In its sample, this clonotype was seen a few times. The chain carries TRBV20-1 and TRBJ2-7; either TRBD1 or TRBD2 may fit D (6 bases each). This CDR3 has 13 residues. CDR1 is DFQATT and CDR2 is SNEGSKA in the germline V gene (reference sequence). Trimming left V 3 bases short and J 3 bases short, with 12 bases between. CDR3 loop: CSASGGGYYEQYF. In DNA form, the CDR3 reads TGCAGTGCTAGCGGGGGCGGATACTACGAGCAGTACTTC.

This clonotype has a count of ten or more. Here the CDR3 reads CASSVGAVGAGELFF. In DNA form, the CDR3 reads TGTGCCAGCAGCGTAGGAGCGGTCGGGGCCGGGGAGCTGTTTTTT. The chain couples TRBV9 to TRBJ2-2, with D tentatively TRBD2 (5 bases). CDR1 SGDLS and CDR2 YYNGEE come from the germline V gene. The CDR3 loop spans 15 amino acids. V lost 0 bases and J 6 bases, leaving 12 bases between the germline ends.

The CDR3 protein is CASSLGGRALGTDTQYF. The CDR3 DNA follows: TGCGCCAGCAGCTTAGGCGGGAGGGCCTTGGGCACAGATACGCAGTATTTT. The chain recombines TRBV5-1 with TRBJ2-3; 9 bases agree with TRBD2. V was clipped by 2 bases and J by 1 base; unmatched bases: 8. CDR1 is SGHRS and CDR2 is YFSETQ in the germline V gene. This CDR3 comprises 17 residues.

The chain joins TRBV7-2 to TRBJ2-1; D unclear. Trimming left V 0 bases short and J 4 bases short, with 10 bases between. This CDR3 is 15 amino acids long. The germline V gene has CDR1 SGHTA and CDR2 FQGNSA. The CDR3 DNA sequence: TGTGCCAGCAGCTTAGCACGGAGTCTGTACAATGAGCAGTTCTTC. It yields the protein CASSLARSLYNEQFF.

In this sample, this clonotype turned up a few times. The J gene is TRBJ1-2, the V gene TRBV7-9, with 7 bases identical to TRBD1. From germline, CDR1 is SEHNR and CDR2 FQNEAQ (reference sequence). The V segment lost 6 bases and the J segment 4 bases; nucleotides outside the gene matches: 11. The CDR3 is 15 residues long. CDR3 nucleotides: TGTGCCAGCAGTTTGGGCATGACAGGGTCCTATGGCTACACCTTC. It is translated as CASSLGMTGSYGYTF. The full variable domain, completed using reference TRBV7-9 and TRBJ1-2, is DTGVSQNPRHKITKRGQNVTFRCDPISEHNRLYWYRQTLGQGPEFLTYFQNEAQLEKSRLLSDRFSAERPKGSFSTLEIQRTEQGDSAMYLCASSLGMTGSYGYTFGSGTRLTVV.

J is TRBJ1-6 and V is TRBV12-5; D unresolved. CDR3 length: 14 amino acids. CDR1 is LGHNT, CDR2 FRNRAP, per germline. V was trimmed by 5 bases and J by 0 bases, leaving 5 bases between them. Here the CDR3 reads CASGVSSYNSPLHF. Written as DNA, the CDR3 is TGTGCTAGTGGTGTCAGCTCCTATAATTCACCCCTCCACTTT.

This clonotype was observed a handful of times. V and J are TRBV10-1 and TRBJ2-1, with D tentatively TRBD1 (7 bases). The CDR3 consists of 14 residues. The germline gives CDR1 WNHNN, CDR2 SYGVQD (reference sequence). V shed 1 base and J shed 6 bases, with 10 bases lying between them. DNA for the CDR3: TGCGCCAGCAGTGAGTTCCAGGGGGGCAATGAGCAGTTCTTC. This encodes CASSEFQGGNEQFF.

The V call is TRBV10-2, the J call TRBJ1-1; 9 bases agree with TRBD1. In germline, CDR1 is WSHSY, CDR2 SAAADI. V was clipped by 4 bases and J by 11 bases; unmatched bases: 8. CDR3 length: 13 residues. The CDR3 DNA follows: TGCGCCAGCAGTGTCACAGGGGGCGCAGTCGCTTTCTTT. It translates to CASSVTGGAVAFF.